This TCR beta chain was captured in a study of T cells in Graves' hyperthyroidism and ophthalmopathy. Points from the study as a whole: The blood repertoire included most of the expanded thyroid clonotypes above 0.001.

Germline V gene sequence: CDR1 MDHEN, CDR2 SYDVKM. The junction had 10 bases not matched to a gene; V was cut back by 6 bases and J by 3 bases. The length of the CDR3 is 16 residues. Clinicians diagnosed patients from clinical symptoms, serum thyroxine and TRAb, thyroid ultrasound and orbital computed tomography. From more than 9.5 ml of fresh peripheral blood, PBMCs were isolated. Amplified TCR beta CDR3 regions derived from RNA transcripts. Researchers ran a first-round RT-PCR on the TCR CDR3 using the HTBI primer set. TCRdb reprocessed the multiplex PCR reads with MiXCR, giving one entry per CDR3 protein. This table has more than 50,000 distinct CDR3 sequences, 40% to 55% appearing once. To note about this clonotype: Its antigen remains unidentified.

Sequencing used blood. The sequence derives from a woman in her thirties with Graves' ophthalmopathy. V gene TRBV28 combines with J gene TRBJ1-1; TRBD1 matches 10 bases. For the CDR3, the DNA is TGTGCCAGCAGGCTAGCGACAGGGGGCTCTGACACTGAAGCTTTCTTT. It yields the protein CASRLATGGSDTEAFF.